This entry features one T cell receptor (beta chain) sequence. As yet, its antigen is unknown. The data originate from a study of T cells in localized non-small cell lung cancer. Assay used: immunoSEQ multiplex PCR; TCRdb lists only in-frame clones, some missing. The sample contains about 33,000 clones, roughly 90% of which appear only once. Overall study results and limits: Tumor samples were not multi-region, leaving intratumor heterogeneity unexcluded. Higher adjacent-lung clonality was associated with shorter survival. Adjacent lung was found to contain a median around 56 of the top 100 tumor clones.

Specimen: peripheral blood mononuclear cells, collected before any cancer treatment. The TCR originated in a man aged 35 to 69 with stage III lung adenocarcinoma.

CDR3 amino acids: CASSHSRANYGYTF. In nucleotides, the CDR3 is TGTGCCAGCAGCCACTCCAGGGCCAACTATGGCTACACCTTC. This rearrangement joins TRBV14 to TRBJ1-2; D might be TRBD1 (5 bases). V was shortened by 3 bases and J by 2 bases, with 10 bases between the two germline ends. CDR1 and CDR2 from the germline V gene are SGHDN and FVKESK. This CDR3 contains 14 residues.